The following is a T cell receptor (beta chain) sequence with its context. This entry comes from a study of cytomegalovirus exposure and HLA in healthy donors. The CDR3 sequence is 16 residues long. CDR1 is ENHRY and CDR2 is SYGVKD in the germline V gene. V dropped 1 base and J dropped 3; count of bases not matched to a gene: 8. 60 Vbeta and 13 Jbeta primers were used in PCR. Data came from immunoSEQ multiplex PCR; TCRdb stores just in-frame clones and leaves some out. The repertoire holds under 200,000 clones, with 60% to 80% as singletons. Specimen: PBMCs. The J gene is TRBJ1-2, the V gene TRBV10-3, with 7 bases identical to TRBD1. The TCR originated in a man in his forties in good health and CMV-seronegative. This CDR3 reads CAISELGQKKDYGYTF. DNA for the CDR3: TGTGCCATCAGTGAGTTGGGACAGAAAAAGGACTATGGCTACACCTTC.